This T cell receptor (beta chain) was identified during a study of cytomegalovirus exposure and HLA in healthy donors. Notes on the study in general: It was assumed in the presence/absence analyses that sequencing depth was roughly uniform across donors. A few V segments could not be told apart, such as TRBV6-2 and TRBV6-3, and were left out.

V was trimmed by 5 bases and J by 4 bases, leaving 11 bases between them. The CDR3 spans 13 residues. CDR1 is MDHEN and CDR2 is SYDVKM in the germline V gene. PCR involved 60 Vbeta and 13 Jbeta primers. Clones were sequenced by immunoSEQ multiplex PCR, and TCRdb holds only the in-frame ones, with some missing. The sample lists roughly 100,000 clones, 75% occurring once. Comment on this clone: Its antigen is unknown.

The sequenced sample consisted of PBMCs. The J gene is TRBJ2-5, the V gene TRBV28, with D maybe TRBD2 (6 bases). The sequence was collected from a male donor in good health and CMV-seropositive. The CDR3 sequence: CASSGAGRETQYF. In DNA form, the CDR3 reads TGTGCCAGCAGTGGCGCGGGGAGAGAGACCCAGTACTTC.